The 9 T cell receptor beta chains below come from one sample, sequenced in a study of blood T cell repertoires in COVID-19. Assay: immunoSEQ multiplex PCR; the TCRdb copy retains only in-frame clones and omits some. The sample holds approximately 200,000 clones, 80% to 90% seen once. Specimen: peripheral blood. These receptors were taken from a man aged 50 to 59 with acute or convalescent COVID-19.

This chain links TRBV10-1 with TRBJ1-1; 10 nucleotides line up with TRBD1. The CDR3 contains 17 residues. V was clipped by 5 bases and J by 3 bases; unmatched bases: 12. Germline values: CDR1 WNHNN, CDR2 SYGVQD (reference sequence). The CDR3 nucleotides are TGCGCCAGCAGTCCGGGGACAGGGGCCGTTTGGGACACTGAAGCTTTCTTT. Residues: CASSPGTGAVWDTEAFF.

The chain uses TRBV3-1 (or the pseudogene TRBV3-2) and TRBJ2-1; TRBD1 matches 7 bases. CDR1 and CDR2 (germline): LGHDT, YNNKEL (reference sequence). The CDR3 extends over 17 amino acids. The junction had 12 bases not matched to a gene; V was cut back by 5 bases and J by 2 bases. This CDR3 is CASSDPRDSGAYNEQFF. The CDR3 bases are TGTGCCAGCAGCGATCCCCGGGACAGCGGTGCCTACAATGAGCAGTTCTTC.

This clone has a handful of counts. The V call is TRBV24-1, the J call TRBJ1-2, with 10 bases identical to TRBD1. Germline-derived CDR1 and CDR2 are KGHDR and SFDVKD. Trimming took 2 bases from V and 5 from J; bases not matched to a gene: 4. This CDR3 is built from 15 residues. The CDR3 coding sequence is TGTGCCACCAGTGATTCCCGGGACAGGGGATATGGCTACACCTTC. As protein: CATSDSRDRGYGYTF.

This clone occurred a few times. The V call is TRBV5-1, the J call TRBJ2-1; 10 bases align to TRBD1. J gave up 2 bases and V 0 bases, and 5 bases lay outside the gene matches. CDR1 is SGHRS and CDR2 is YFSETQ in the germline V gene. The CDR3 spans 17 residues. The CDR3 sequence: CASSLEPTGGAYNEQFF. The CDR3, as DNA: TGCGCCAGCAGCTTGGAGCCGACAGGGGGCGCCTACAATGAGCAGTTCTTC.

This chain connects TRBV10-2 to TRBJ2-1; 9 nucleotides match TRBD2. The V segment lost 7 bases and the J segment 0 bases; nucleotides outside the gene matches: 4. Germline CDR1 WSHSY, CDR2 SAAADI. The CDR3 contains 15 residues. The CDR3 sequence is CASTASGASYNEQFF. CDR3 in DNA: TGCGCCAGCACGGCTAGCGGGGCCTCCTACAATGAGCAGTTCTTC.

The rearrangement uses TRBV5-5 and TRBJ2-7; 9 bases match TRBD1. J lost 2 bases, V lost 0 bases, and 3 bases had no gene match. Germline assignment: CDR1 SGHKS and CDR2 YYEKEE (reference sequence). The CDR3 has 15 amino acids. The CDR3 coding sequence is TGTGCCAGCAGCTTGGAGGGACAGGGAACCTACGAGCAGTACTTC. It encodes CASSLEGQGTYEQYF.

The chain couples TRBV5-1 to TRBJ2-5; 9 nucleotides agree with TRBD2. With 0 bases clipped from V and 5 bases from J, the junction kept 11 bases outside the gene matches. Germline assignment: CDR1 SGHRS and CDR2 YFSETQ. CDR3 size: 17 residues. The CDR3 here is CASSLASGARQGETQYF. CDR3 in DNA: TGCGCCAGCAGCTTGGCTAGCGGGGCCCGCCAGGGGGAGACCCAGTACTTC.

This chain uses TRBV4-1 with TRBJ1-1; 9 nucleotides line up with TRBD1. Per germline, CDR1 MGHRA and CDR2 YSYEKL. The J segment lost 4 bases and the V segment lost 5 bases, leaving 11 bases of the junction unmatched. CDR3 length: 16 residues. DNA for the CDR3: TGCGCCAGCAGCGTCCAACAGGGGGCGCTTGGCACTGAAGCTTTCTTT. This encodes CASSVQQGALGTEAFF.

The chain couples TRBV6-5 to TRBJ1-2; 7 nucleotides line up with TRBD1. The V and J ends lost 6 bases and 4 bases, in that order; junction bases with no gene match: 8. Germline CDR1 is MNHEY and CDR2 is SVGAGI. The CDR3 spans 14 residues. DNA of the CDR3: TGTGCCAGCAGGGATCCGGGACAGTCCTATGGCTACACCTTC. Amino acids: CASRDPGQSYGYTF.